Listed here are 30 T cell receptor beta chains from one sample, sequenced in a study of blood T cell repertoires in COVID-19. Libraries were prepared by immunoSEQ multiplex PCR; TCRdb keeps only in-frame clonotypes and omits some of them. The sample lists approximately 94,000 clones, 65% to 90% occurring once. Source material: peripheral blood. These receptors originate from a man aged 55-75 years with acute or convalescent COVID-19.

This clone showed up just once. V is TRBV18 and J is TRBJ1-3, with a possible D match to TRBD1 (5 bases). Germline CDR1 KGHSH, CDR2 LQKENI. The CDR3 consists of 15 residues. V lost 1 base and J 0 bases, leaving 7 bases between the germline ends. The chain's CDR3 is CASSPRGDSGNTIYF. The CDR3 DNA reads as TGTGCCAGCTCACCACGGGGGGACTCTGGAAACACCATATATTTT.

The rearrangement links TRBV28 to TRBJ2-5; tentatively, D is TRBD1 (5 bases). Germline CDR1 MDHEN, CDR2 SYDVKM. V shed 6 bases and J shed 4 bases, with 18 bases lying between them. This CDR3 is 15 amino acids long. The CDR3 nucleotides read TGTGCCAGCAGCCTGACAGCTGGATCCCCAGAGACCCAGTACTTC. The encoded protein is CASSLTAGSPETQYF.

The chain has TRBV29-1 and TRBJ2-1; D is possibly TRBD1 (5 bases). Trimming left V 4 bases short and J 4 bases short, with 14 bases between. The CDR3 consists of 14 residues. Germline CDR1 reads SQVTM; CDR2 reads ANQGSEA. As DNA, the CDR3 is TGCAGCGTTGGGACGCCCGACAGTTACAATGAGCAGTTCTTC. It yields the protein CSVGTPDSYNEQFF.

The chain joins TRBV2 to TRBJ1-2, with D perhaps matching TRBD1 (5 bases). The V end was cut by 4 bases, the J end by 6 bases, with 18 bases between. Germline CDR1 and CDR2: SNHLY and FYNNEI. This CDR3 spans 15 amino acids. The CDR3 sequence is CASSASGLGVHGYTF. CDR3 coding DNA: TGTGCCAGCAGTGCCTCAGGGTTAGGGGTTCATGGCTACACCTTC.

The chain employs TRBV6-2 or TRBV6-3 and TRBJ1-4; 10 bases are shared with TRBD1. The germline V gene has CDR1 MNHEY and CDR2 SVGEGT. The CDR3 is 16 amino acids. Germline trimming cut 0 bases from V and 13 bases from J; bases unmatched to any gene: 11. This CDR3 reads CASSYSQPGQGKALFF. In DNA form, the CDR3 reads TGTGCCAGCAGTTACTCGCAACCGGGACAGGGGAAAGCACTGTTTTTT.

J is TRBJ1-1 and V is TRBV2; no firm D call. Germline V lookup: CDR1 SNHLY, CDR2 FYNNEI. This CDR3 is built from 11 residues. The ends were cut back, 7 bases at V and 1 base at J, with 4 bases in the middle. DNA of the CDR3: TGTGCCAGCACTCGGAACACTGAAGCTTTCTTT. This codes for CASTRNTEAFF.

The V call is TRBV7-2, the J call TRBJ2-3; 7 nucleotides match TRBD2. This CDR3 has 15 residues. Germline V lookup: CDR1 SGHTA, CDR2 FQGNSA. V gave up 4 bases and J gave up 4 bases; unmatched junction bases: 8. CDR3 loop: CASSSLGRGADTQYF. In DNA, the CDR3 is TGTGCCAGCAGCTCCCTCGGACGGGGGGCAGATACGCAGTATTTT.

This clone was counted a few times. The chain has TRBV7-8 and TRBJ1-4; 10 bases fit TRBD1. Germline values: CDR1 SGHVS, CDR2 FQNEAQ. There are 20 residues in the CDR3. The V gene end was trimmed by 5 bases and the J gene end by 7 bases; junction bases not matched to a gene: 22. The CDR3 coding sequence is TGTGCCAGCAGCCCTAGGAGAGGGTCGACAGGGGGCGCCCGTGGTGAAAAACTGTTTTTT. It translates to CASSPRRGSTGGARGEKLFF.

The J gene is TRBJ1-6, the V gene TRBV28; TRBD1 might be the D (5 bases). Trimming pared 6 bases from V and 0 bases from J, leaving 12 bases between. CDR1 is MDHEN, CDR2 SYDVKM, per germline. The CDR3 extends over 16 amino acids. The CDR3 sequence: CASRIRASSYNSPLHF. CDR3 coding DNA: TGTGCCAGCAGGATCAGGGCGAGCTCCTATAATTCACCCCTCCACTTT.

The genes are TRBV7-9 and TRBJ2-1; weak D call: TRBD2 (5 bases). V shed 5 bases and J shed 5 bases, with 16 bases lying between them. Germline values: CDR1 SEHNR, CDR2 FQNEAQ (reference sequence). The CDR3 extends over 15 amino acids. CDR3 protein: CASSRTQTRNNEQFF. Written as DNA, the CDR3 is TGTGCCAGCAGCCGGACTCAAACGCGAAACAATGAGCAGTTCTTC. The complete variable domain, with remaining parts taken from reference TRBV7-9 and TRBJ2-1, reads DTGVSQNPRHKITKRGQNVTFRCDPISEHNRLYWYRQTLGQGPEFLTYFQNEAQLEKSRLLSDRFSAERPKGSFSTLEIQRTEQGDSAMYLCASSRTQTRNNEQFFGPGTRLTVL.

The gene calls are TRBV5-1 and TRBJ2-3; D unclear. The CDR3 spans 15 residues. Germline V gives CDR1 SGHRS, CDR2 YFSETQ. V shed 3 bases and J shed 5 bases, with 16 bases lying between them. The CDR3 region is CASSSPAGWQDTQYF. CDR3 nucleotides: TGCGCCAGCAGCTCGCCTGCAGGCTGGCAAGATACGCAGTATTTT.

The gene calls are TRBV18 and TRBJ1-2; 8 bases line up with TRBD1. CDR3 length equals 15 residues. The germline V gene encodes CDR1 KGHSH and CDR2 LQKENI. Losses at the gene ends were 3 bases for V and 7 bases for J; bases not matched to a gene: 10. CDR3 coding DNA: TGTGCCAGCTCACCCATTGGACAGGGAGCGGGTGGCTACACCTTC. Its protein product is CASSPIGQGAGGYTF.

The chain links TRBV28 to TRBJ2-2; the D gene is possibly TRBD1 (7 bases). Germline CDR1 MDHEN, CDR2 SYDVKM. V lost 10 bases and J 1 base, leaving 19 bases between the germline ends. The CDR3 spans 16 residues. The CDR3 region is CATKGLRTGNTGELFF. The CDR3 DNA is TGTGCCACCAAGGGACTGCGGACAGGGAACACCGGGGAGCTGTTTTTT. Full variable domain (missing parts from reference TRBV28 and TRBJ2-2): DVKVTQSSRYLVKRTGEKVFLECVQDMDHENMFWYRQDPGLGLRLIYFSYDVKMKEKGDIPEGYSVSREKKERFSLILESASTNQTSMYLCATKGLRTGNTGELFFGEGSRLTVL.

The chain recombines TRBV6-5 with TRBJ2-1; 8 bases align to TRBD1. V lost 6 bases, J lost 9 bases, and 10 bases stayed unmatched. CDR1 is MNHEY, CDR2 SVGAGI, per germline. CDR3 length equals 14 residues. This CDR3 reads CASSSPGDRFEQFF. The CDR3 DNA sequence: TGTGCCAGCAGCAGCCCCGGGGACAGGTTTGAGCAGTTCTTC.

This clone has only one observation. The V call is TRBV11-2, the J call TRBJ2-7; the D gene is possibly TRBD1 (5 bases). The germline V gene has CDR1 SGHAT and CDR2 FQNNGV. The CDR3 spans 14 residues. V was pared by 2 bases and J by 5 bases, with 13 bases between. In DNA form, the CDR3 reads TGTGCCAGCAGCTTATTAGGGGTTCATAACGAGCAGTACGTC. Its translation is CASSLLGVHNEQYV.

The chain links TRBV2 to TRBJ2-6; 10 bases match TRBD1. J lost 1 base, V lost 6 bases, and 3 bases had no gene match. This CDR3 has 16 residues. The V gene's germline CDR1 is SNHLY and CDR2 FYNNEI. The DNA for the CDR3 is TGTGCCAGCAGCAGACAGGGGGCATCTGGGGCCAACGTCCTGACTTTC. Protein product: CASSRQGASGANVLTF.

This clone occurred a few times. The chain joins TRBV4-1 to TRBJ2-5; the match to TRBD1 covers 7 bases. The CDR3 is 15 residues long. V was clipped by 4 bases and J by 1 base; unmatched bases: 6. CDR1 is MGHRA, CDR2 YSYEKL, per germline. CDR3 coding DNA: TGCGCCAGCAGCCCCCACCGGACAGGCCAAGAGACCCAGTACTTC. Its translation: CASSPHRTGQETQYF.

The chain is built from TRBV12-3 or TRBV12-4 and TRBJ1-1, with D hard to call. The V end lost 8 bases, the J end lost 6 bases, and 16 bases lay between the germline ends. This CDR3 is built from 13 residues. The CDR3 reads CASSERRDSEAFF. CDR3 nucleotide sequence: TGTGCCAGCTCAGAGCGTCGGGATTCTGAAGCTTTCTTT.

The J gene is TRBJ2-1, the V gene TRBV4-2; 9 bases map to TRBD1. The CDR3 covers 18 residues. Trimming cost V 0 bases and J 3 bases; bases outside gene matches: 9. Germline CDR1 LGHNA, CDR2 YNFKEQ. DNA of the CDR3: TGTGCCAGCAGCCAAGAGCGGTTGAACAGGGGGCTCTACAATGAGCAGTTCTTC. Translated: CASSQERLNRGLYNEQFF.

This chain uses TRBV28 with TRBJ2-5, with 9 bases lining up with TRBD2. Germline-derived CDR1 and CDR2 are MDHEN and SYDVKM. With V trimmed by 7 bases and J by 1 base, 7 bases remained unmatched. This CDR3 contains 15 residues. The CDR3 bases are TGTGCCAGCATTGGCGGGGGGGCCCCCCAAGAGACCCAGTACTTC. Its translation: CASIGGGAPQETQYF.

The chain couples TRBV27 to TRBJ2-1; 13 bases align to TRBD2. Germline V gives CDR1 MNHEY, CDR2 SMNVEV (reference sequence). J lost 3 bases, V lost 6 bases, and 11 bases had no gene match. The CDR3 loop spans 18 amino acids. DNA of the CDR3: TGTGCCAGCAGACGACTAGCGGGGGGTCGATACCGCTACAATGAGCAGTTCTTC. Protein product: CASRRLAGGRYRYNEQFF.

V gene TRBV5-1 combines with J gene TRBJ1-3, with no clear D. CDR1 SGHRS and CDR2 YFSETQ come from the germline V gene. The CDR3 totals 16 residues. Trimming removed 2 bases at V and 0 bases at J, with 12 bases between. The CDR3 DNA reads as TGCGCCAGCAGCTTAGAGGCAGTCGTCTCTGGAAACACCATATATTTT. Protein sequence: CASSLEAVVSGNTIYF.

The rearrangement uses TRBV27 and TRBJ2-2; D is perhaps TRBD2 (6 bases). The CDR3 sequence is 15 residues long. The V gene's germline CDR1 is MNHEY and CDR2 SMNVEV (reference sequence). V was cut by 5 bases and J by 6 bases, with 16 bases left in between. CDR3 region: CASSHSQGGAGELFF. In DNA, the CDR3 is TGTGCCAGCAGTCATTCGCAGGGAGGAGCCGGGGAGCTGTTTTTT.

The rearrangement links TRBV6-5 to TRBJ1-1; 9 bases fit TRBD1. V shed 11 bases and J 1 base; nucleotides not matched to a gene: 8. The CDR3 loop spans 14 amino acids. CDR1 is MNHEY and CDR2 is SVGAGI in the germline V gene. For the CDR3, the DNA is TGTGCCGTCAAGGGGGGACAGGGGAACACTGAAGCTTTCTTT. This sequence encodes CAVKGGQGNTEAFF.

The rearrangement uses TRBV19 and TRBJ1-5, with 7 bases that match TRBD1. The CDR3 loop spans 15 amino acids. Looked up from germline, CDR1 is LNHDA and CDR2 is SQIVND (reference sequence). V trimming: 4 bases; J trimming: 0 bases; junction bases outside the gene matches: 3. The CDR3: CASSNRGFSNQPQHF. CDR3 in DNA: TGTGCCAGTAGTAACAGGGGATTTAGCAATCAGCCCCAGCATTTT.

The genes are TRBV19 and TRBJ2-6; tentatively, D is TRBD1 (6 bases). Germline assignment: CDR1 LNHDA and CDR2 SQIVND (reference sequence). The CDR3 runs to 14 residues. V shed 9 bases and J shed 0 bases, with 9 bases lying between them. The CDR3: CASLDSSGANVLTF. DNA for the CDR3: TGTGCCAGCCTGGACAGCTCTGGGGCCAACGTCCTGACTTTC. Full variable domain (missing parts from reference TRBV19 and TRBJ2-6): DGGITQSPKYLFRKEGQNVTLSCEQNLNHDAMYWYRQDPGQGLRLIYYSQIVNDFQKGDIAEGYSVSREKKESFPLTVTSAQKNPTAFYLCASLDSSGANVLTFGAGSRLTVL.

The CDR3 coding sequence is TGTGCCAGCAGTTACGGGACAGTGAACTATGGCTACACCTTC. Translating it yields CASSYGTVNYGYTF. The chain employs TRBV6-2 or TRBV6-3 and TRBJ1-2; the match to TRBD1 covers 7 bases. The CDR3 covers 14 residues. Unmatched junction bases numbered 2, after V lost 2 bases and J lost 2 bases. Germline lookup yields CDR1 MNHEY and CDR2 SVGEGT.

This clone was recorded a few times. The chain is built from TRBV2 and TRBJ2-3, with D perhaps TRBD1 (6 bases). V was cut by 6 bases and J by 5 bases, with 21 bases left in between. CDR3 length equals 16 residues. In germline, CDR1 is SNHLY, CDR2 FYNNEI. CDR3 protein: CASRGPTGIDGDTQYF. The CDR3 coding sequence is TGTGCCAGCAGGGGACCGACAGGAATCGATGGAGATACGCAGTATTTT.

This clone came up a few times. CDR3 region: CASRSDIANYGYTF. In DNA, the CDR3 is TGTGCCAGCAGATCCGACATAGCTAACTATGGCTACACCTTC. The V and J genes are TRBV2 and TRBJ1-2; D unclear. Between the trimmed V and J ends, which lost 6 bases and 0 bases, there was a span of 11 bases. There are 14 residues in the CDR3. CDR1 and CDR2 from the germline V gene are SNHLY and FYNNEI.

About this clone itself: Other DNA sequences in this specimen translate into the identical CDR3. The chain joins TRBV5-1 to TRBJ1-3; D is undetermined. In germline, CDR1 is SGHRS, CDR2 YFSETQ. CDR3 length: 14 amino acids. V was shortened by 4 bases and J by 1 base, with 9 bases between the two germline ends. The CDR3 is CASSLDGSGNTIYF. DNA for the CDR3: TGCGCCAGCAGCCTGGACGGGTCTGGAAACACCATATATTTT. Complete variable domain (other parts from reference TRBV5-1 and TRBJ1-3): KAGVTQTPRYLIKTRGQQVTLSCSPISGHRSVSWYQQTPGQGLQFLFEYFSETQRNKGNFPGRFSGRQFSNSRSEMNVSTLELGDSALYLCASSLDGSGNTIYFGEGSWLTVV.